This T cell receptor beta chain originates from a study of cytomegalovirus exposure and HLA in healthy donors. Whole-study context: The use of the same platform for the 100 to 150 validation repertoires and the 600 to 700 first-cohort repertoires was reported by a later analysis. General study results and limits: Most sequenced TCRs were rare (though some public TCRs occurred in many donors).

The protocol was immunoSEQ multiplex PCR, while the TCRdb copy is restricted to in-frame clones and leaves out a portion. Here the sample spans some 140,000 clones, around nine tenths being singletons. Details on this clone: Its antigen is unknown.

This receptor was obtained from a man aged 18 to 29 in good health and CMV-seropositive. Sequencing input: PBMCs.

The CDR3: CASSISMGLRDEQFF. The CDR3 DNA reads TGTGCCAGTAGTATCAGCATGGGTCTCAGGGATGAGCAGTTCTTC. This chain connects TRBV19 to TRBJ2-1, with D tentatively TRBD1 (5 bases). V gave up 3 bases and J gave up 8 bases, with 17 bases separating them. This CDR3 contains 15 residues. CDR1 is LNHDA and CDR2 is SQIVND in the germline V gene (reference sequence).